Listed here is a single TCR beta chain. The antigen is undetermined. V was pared by 4 bases and J by 9 bases, with 16 bases between. The CDR3 loop spans 14 amino acids. From germline, CDR1 is MNHEY and CDR2 SMNVEV (reference sequence). Samples of blood were obtained at baseline, on cycle 4 day 1, and on cycle 7 day 1. TCRdb's copy holds only in-frame clones and misses some; the assay was immunoSEQ multiplex PCR. The data contain 60,000 to 65,000 clones, 85% to 95% of them seen just once; the ten biggest clones take up 20% to 25%. These data come from a study of OX40 agonist ivuxolimab in advanced cancers. Study information: The patients' treatment was ivuxolimab, an agonistic anti-OX40 (CD134) antibody. General study findings and limits: No determination was made of the antigen specificity of the expanded peripheral T cells. CD4+ and CD8+ blood T cells expanded clonally by week 6 at 0.1 to 3.0 mg/kg.

The source of this sequence is an adult with an advanced solid tumor such as melanoma, head and neck, liver or kidney cancer. The chain links TRBV27 to TRBJ2-1; a weak D match, TRBD2 (5 bases). This specimen was CD4+ or CD8+ T cells sorted from blood, taken in a trial of the OX40 agonist ivuxolimab. Written as DNA, the CDR3 is TGTGCCAGCAGTTCGCCACTAGAATCGGTTGAGCAGTTCTTC. Its translation: CASSSPLESVEQFF.